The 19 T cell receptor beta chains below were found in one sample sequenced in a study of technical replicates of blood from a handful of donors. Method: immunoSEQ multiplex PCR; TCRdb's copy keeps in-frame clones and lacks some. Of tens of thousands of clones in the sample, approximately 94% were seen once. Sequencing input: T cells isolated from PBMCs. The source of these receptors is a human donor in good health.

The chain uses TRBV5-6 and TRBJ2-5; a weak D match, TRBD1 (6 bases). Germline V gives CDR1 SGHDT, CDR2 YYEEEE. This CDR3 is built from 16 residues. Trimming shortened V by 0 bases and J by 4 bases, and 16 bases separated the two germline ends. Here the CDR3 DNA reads TGTGCCAGCAGCTTGGAGGTGGCAGGGGCCCGAGAGACCCAGTACTTC. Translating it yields CASSLEVAGARETQYF.

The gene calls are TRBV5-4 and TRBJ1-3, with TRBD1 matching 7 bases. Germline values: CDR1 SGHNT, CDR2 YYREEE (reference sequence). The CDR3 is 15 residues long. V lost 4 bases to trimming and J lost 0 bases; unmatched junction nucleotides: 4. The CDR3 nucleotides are TGTGCCAGCAGCGTGGACAGGAGCTCTGGAAACACCATATATTTT. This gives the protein CASSVDRSSGNTIYF. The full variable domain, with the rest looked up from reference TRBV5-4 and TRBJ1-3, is ETGVTQSPTHLIKTRGQQVTLRCSSQSGHNTVSWYQQALGQGPQFIFQYYREEENGRGNFPPRFSGLQFPNYSSELNVNALELDDSALYLCASSVDRSSGNTIYFGEGSWLTVV.

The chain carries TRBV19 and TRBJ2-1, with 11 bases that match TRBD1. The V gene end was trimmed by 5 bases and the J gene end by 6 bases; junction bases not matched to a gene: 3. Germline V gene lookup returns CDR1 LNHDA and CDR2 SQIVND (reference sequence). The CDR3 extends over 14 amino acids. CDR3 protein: CASSPGTGGNEQFF. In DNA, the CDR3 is TGTGCCAGTAGTCCCGGGACAGGGGGCAATGAGCAGTTCTTC.

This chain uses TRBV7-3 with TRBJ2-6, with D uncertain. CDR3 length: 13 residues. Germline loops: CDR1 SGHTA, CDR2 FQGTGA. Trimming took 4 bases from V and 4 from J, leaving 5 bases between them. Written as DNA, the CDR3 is TGTGCCAGCAGCTCTCTGGGGGCCAACGTCCTGACTTTC. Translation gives CASSSLGANVLTF.

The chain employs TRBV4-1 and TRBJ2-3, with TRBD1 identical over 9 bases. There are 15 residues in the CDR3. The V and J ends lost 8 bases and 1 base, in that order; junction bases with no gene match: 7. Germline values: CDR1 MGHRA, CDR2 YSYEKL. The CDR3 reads CASGSRDRGTDTQYF. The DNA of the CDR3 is TGCGCCAGCGGCAGTCGGGACAGGGGCACAGATACGCAGTATTTT.

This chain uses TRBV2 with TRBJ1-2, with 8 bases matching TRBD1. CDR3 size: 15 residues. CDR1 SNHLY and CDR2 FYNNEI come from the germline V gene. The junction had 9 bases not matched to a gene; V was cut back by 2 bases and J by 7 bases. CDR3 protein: CASSEMRTGYSGYTF. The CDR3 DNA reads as TGTGCCAGCAGTGAAATGAGGACAGGGTATTCTGGCTACACCTTC.

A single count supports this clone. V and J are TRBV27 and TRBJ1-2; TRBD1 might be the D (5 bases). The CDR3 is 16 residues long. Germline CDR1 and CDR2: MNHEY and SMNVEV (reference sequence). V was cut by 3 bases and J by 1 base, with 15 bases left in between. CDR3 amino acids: CASSLKWTPNNYGYTF. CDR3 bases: TGTGCCAGCAGTTTGAAATGGACACCTAATAACTATGGCTACACCTTC.

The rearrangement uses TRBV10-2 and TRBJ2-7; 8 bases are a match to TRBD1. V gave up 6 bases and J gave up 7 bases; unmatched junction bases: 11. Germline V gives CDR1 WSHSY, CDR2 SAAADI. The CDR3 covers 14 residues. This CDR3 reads CASRDRGPPGEQYF. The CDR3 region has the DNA TGCGCCAGCAGAGACAGGGGCCCCCCGGGGGAGCAGTACTTC.

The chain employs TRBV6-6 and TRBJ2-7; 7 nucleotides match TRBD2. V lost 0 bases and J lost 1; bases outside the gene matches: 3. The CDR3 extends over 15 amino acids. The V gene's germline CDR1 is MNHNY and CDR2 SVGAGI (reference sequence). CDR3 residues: CASSYSGGGSYEQYF. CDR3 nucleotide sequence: TGTGCCAGCAGTTACTCTGGGGGAGGGTCCTACGAGCAGTACTTC.

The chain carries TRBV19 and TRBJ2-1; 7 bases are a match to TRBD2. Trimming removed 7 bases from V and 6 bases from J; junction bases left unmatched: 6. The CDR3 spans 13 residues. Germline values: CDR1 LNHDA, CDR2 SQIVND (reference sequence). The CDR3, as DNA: TGTGCCAGTAAACCAAGCGGGATCAATGAGCAGTTCTTC. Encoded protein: CASKPSGINEQFF.

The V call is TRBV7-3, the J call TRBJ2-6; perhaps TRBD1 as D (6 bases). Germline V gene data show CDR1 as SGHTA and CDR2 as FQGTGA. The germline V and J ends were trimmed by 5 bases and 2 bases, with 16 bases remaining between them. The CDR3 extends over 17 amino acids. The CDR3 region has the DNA TGTGCCAGCAGCCCGCGGATACAGGGTGCTGGGGCCAACGTCCTGACTTTC. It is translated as CASSPRIQGAGANVLTF.

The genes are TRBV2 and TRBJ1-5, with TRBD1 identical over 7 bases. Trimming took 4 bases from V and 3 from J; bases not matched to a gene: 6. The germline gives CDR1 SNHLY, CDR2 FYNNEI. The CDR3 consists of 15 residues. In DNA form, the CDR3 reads TGTGCCAGCAGTGGCGAGGGACAGCTCAATCAGCCCCAGCATTTT. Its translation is CASSGEGQLNQPQHF.

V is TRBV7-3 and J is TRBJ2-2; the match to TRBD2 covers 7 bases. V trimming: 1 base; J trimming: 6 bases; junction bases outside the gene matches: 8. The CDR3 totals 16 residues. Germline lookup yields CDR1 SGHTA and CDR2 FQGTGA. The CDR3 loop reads CASSLRGGGSAGELFF. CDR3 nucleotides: TGTGCCAGCAGCTTAAGGGGCGGGGGAAGCGCCGGGGAGCTGTTTTTT.

The CDR3 protein is CASSQETSGSTQYF. Here the CDR3 DNA reads TGCGCCAGCAGCCAAGAGACTAGCGGGAGTACGCAGTATTTT. This chain joins TRBV4-1 and TRBJ2-3; 12 nucleotides align to TRBD2. J lost 8 bases, V lost 0 bases, and 0 bases had no gene match. Germline values: CDR1 MGHRA, CDR2 YSYEKL. The CDR3 runs 14 residues.

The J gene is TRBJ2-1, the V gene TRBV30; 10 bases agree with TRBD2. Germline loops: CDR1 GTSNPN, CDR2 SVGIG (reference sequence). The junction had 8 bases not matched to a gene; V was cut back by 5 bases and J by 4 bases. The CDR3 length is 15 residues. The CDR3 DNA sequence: TGTGCCTGGGCCGGGACTAGCGCCTTTTACAATGAGCAGTTCTTC. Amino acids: CAWAGTSAFYNEQFF. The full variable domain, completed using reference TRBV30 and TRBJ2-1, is SQTIHQWPATLVQPVGSPLSLECTVEGTSNPNLYWYRQAAGRGLQLLFYSVGIGQISSEVPQNLSASRPQDRQFILSSKKLLLSDSGFYLCAWAGTSAFYNEQFFGPGTRLTVL.

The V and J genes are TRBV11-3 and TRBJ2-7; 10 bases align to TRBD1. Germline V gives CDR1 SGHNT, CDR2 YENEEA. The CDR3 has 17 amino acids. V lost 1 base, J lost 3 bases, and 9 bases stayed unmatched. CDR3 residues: CASSLGLYRDRGYEQYF. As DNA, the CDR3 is TGTGCCAGCAGCTTAGGTTTATACCGGGACAGGGGCTACGAGCAGTACTTC.

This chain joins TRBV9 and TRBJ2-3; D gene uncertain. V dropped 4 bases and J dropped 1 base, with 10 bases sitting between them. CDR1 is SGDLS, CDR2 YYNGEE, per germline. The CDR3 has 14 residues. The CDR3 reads CASSPVVGTDTQYF. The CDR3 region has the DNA TGTGCCAGCAGCCCTGTGGTAGGCACAGATACGCAGTATTTT.

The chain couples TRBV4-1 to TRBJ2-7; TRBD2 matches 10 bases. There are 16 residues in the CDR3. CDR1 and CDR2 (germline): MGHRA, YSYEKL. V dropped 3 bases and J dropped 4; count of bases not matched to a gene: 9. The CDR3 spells CASSHASGRGVYEQYF. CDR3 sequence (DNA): TGCGCCAGCAGCCATGCCAGCGGGAGGGGGGTGTACGAGCAGTACTTC.

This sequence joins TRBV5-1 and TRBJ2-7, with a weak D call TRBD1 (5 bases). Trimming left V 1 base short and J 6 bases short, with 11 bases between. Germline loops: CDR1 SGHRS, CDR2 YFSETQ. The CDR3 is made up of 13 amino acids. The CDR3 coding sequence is TGCGCCAGCAGCTTGACATATCAGGGCGAGCAGTACTTC. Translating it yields CASSLTYQGEQYF.